A selection of T cell receptor beta chains follows, all from one sample in a study of cytomegalovirus exposure and HLA in healthy donors. Some clones are missing from TCRdb's copy, which holds only in-frame ones; the method was immunoSEQ multiplex PCR. This repertoire shows about 70,000 clones, about 93% found once; its top ten account for about 1.9%. The specimen sequenced was PBMCs. The receptors were sampled from a woman aged 18-29 years in good health and CMV-seropositive. CDR3s include the opening cysteine and the closing phenylalanine or tryptophan. The order of the fields is CDR3 protein, CDR3 DNA, J gene, D gene, V gene, clone size. The D gene is left open where the match is weak. Some rows mark clone size as missing; the rest say once, few, many or name a class of expanded clone.

CDR3: CASSLQGSGTEAFF; DNA: TGCGCCAGCAGCTTACAGGGTTCAGGCACTGAAGCTTTCTTT; J: TRBJ1-1; D: NA; V: TRBV5-1; size: NA
CDR3: CASSRGHDEKLFF; DNA: TGTGCCAGCAGTCGTGGGCATGATGAAAAACTGTTTTTT; J: TRBJ1-4; D: NA; V: TRBV2; size: NA
CDR3: CASRKRTGQNEKLFF; DNA: TGTGCCAGCAGGAAGAGGACAGGGCAGAATGAAAAACTGTTTTTT; J: TRBJ1-4; D: TRBD1; V: TRBV6-1; size: NA
CDR3: CASSYPLGTAGNTIYF; DNA: TGTGCCAGCAGTTACCCCCTCGGAACAGCCGGAAACACCATATATTTT; J: TRBJ1-3; D: NA; V: TRBV6-6; size: NA
CDR3: CASSSLATDTQYF; DNA: TGCGCCAGCAGCTCACTAGCGACAGATACGCAGTATTTT; J: TRBJ2-3; D: TRBD2; V: TRBV5-1; size: NA
CDR3: CAWGPSGRYPGNEQFF; DNA: TGTGCCTGGGGGCCTAGCGGGAGGTACCCGGGGAATGAGCAGTTCTTC; J: TRBJ2-1; D: TRBD2; V: TRBV30; size: NA
CDR3: CASSADRGSEQYF; DNA: TGTGCCAGCAGCGCAGACAGGGGGTCCGAGCAGTACTTC; J: TRBJ2-7; D: TRBD1; V: TRBV11-2; size: NA
CDR3: CASSPDRAEVAGEKLFF; DNA: TGTGCCAGCAGCCCGGACAGGGCGGAGGTCGCAGGTGAAAAACTGTTTTTT; J: TRBJ1-4; D: TRBD1; V: TRBV14; size: NA
CDR3: CASRISGGANNEQFF; DNA: TGTGCCAGCAGGATTAGCGGGGGAGCTAACAATGAGCAGTTCTTC; J: TRBJ2-1; D: TRBD2; V: TRBV5-6; size: once
CDR3: CASSPGTGMGYTF; DNA: TGCGCCAGCAGTCCCGGGACAGGGATGGGCTACACCTTC; J: TRBJ1-2; D: TRBD1; V: TRBV10-1; size: NA
CDR3: CASSYSGTGDTDTQYF; DNA: TGTGCCAGCAGTTACTCCGGGACAGGGGACACAGATACGCAGTATTTT; J: TRBJ2-3; D: TRBD1; V: TRBV6-5; size: NA
CDR3: CASSVVGLTSYEQYF; DNA: TGTGCCAGCAGCGTAGTGGGACTAACCTCCTACGAGCAGTACTTC; J: TRBJ2-7; D: TRBD2; V: TRBV7-9; size: NA
CDR3: CSVRLAGEGSSSYNEQFF; DNA: TGCAGCGTGCGCCTAGCGGGAGAAGGGAGTAGCTCCTACAATGAGCAGTTCTTC; J: TRBJ2-1; D: TRBD2; V: TRBV29-1; size: once
CDR3: CAWSVGGSGPQFF; DNA: TGTGCCTGGAGTGTGGGGGGGTCAGGGCCGCAGTTCTTC; J: TRBJ2-1; D: TRBD2; V: TRBV30; size: NA
CDR3: CASSHETSGRQETQYF; DNA: TGTGCCAGCAGCCACGAGACCAGCGGGAGGCAAGAGACCCAGTACTTC; J: TRBJ2-5; D: TRBD2; V: TRBV13; size: NA
CDR3: CASKRDRHTYEQYF; DNA: TGTGCCAGCAAAAGGGACAGACATACCTACGAGCAGTACTTC; J: TRBJ2-7; D: TRBD1; V: TRBV6-5; size: NA
CDR3: CASSQEEQGNTEAFF; DNA: TGTGCCAGCAGCCAAGAGGAGCAGGGAAACACTGAAGCTTTCTTT; J: TRBJ1-1; D: NA; V: TRBV4-2; size: NA
CDR3: CASSLRGTQDYEQYF; DNA: TGTGCCAGCAGCCTCCGGGGGACGCAAGATTACGAGCAGTACTTC; J: TRBJ2-7; D: NA; V: TRBV4-2; size: NA
CDR3: CASSVAGTGRTDTQYF; DNA: TGTGCCAGCAGCGTTGCCGGGACAGGGCGCACAGATACGCAGTATTTT; J: TRBJ2-3; D: TRBD1; V: TRBV9; size: NA
CDR3: CAWSVLTSNEQYF; DNA: TGTGCCTGGAGTGTACTGACTTCCAACGAGCAGTACTTC; J: TRBJ2-7; D: NA; V: TRBV30; size: NA
CDR3: CASSLSLAGGVYEQYF; DNA: TGTGCCAGCAGCTTAAGTTTAGCGGGAGGGGTATACGAGCAGTACTTC; J: TRBJ2-7; D: TRBD2; V: TRBV7-2; size: NA
CDR3: CASSSLNLGRAYNSPLHF; DNA: TGTGCCAGCAGCTCCTTAAACTTGGGGAGGGCCTATAATTCACCCCTCCACTTT; J: TRBJ1-6; D: NA; V: TRBV7-2; size: NA
CDR3: CASSLVGQGNTEAFF; DNA: TGTGCCAGCAGCTTAGTAGGGCAGGGGAACACTGAAGCTTTCTTT; J: TRBJ1-1; D: NA; V: TRBV7-9; size: NA
CDR3: CAWERTGGYTDTQYF; DNA: TGTGCCTGGGAGAGAACCGGGGGGTACACAGATACGCAGTATTTT; J: TRBJ2-3; D: TRBD2; V: TRBV30; size: NA
CDR3: CASSAGQGFDGYTF; DNA: TGTGCCAGCAGTGCCGGACAGGGGTTTGATGGCTACACCTTC; J: TRBJ1-2; D: TRBD1; V: TRBV25-1; size: NA
CDR3: CASSPSRGASTGELFF; DNA: TGTGCCAGCAGCCCGTCCAGGGGGGCAAGCACCGGGGAGCTGTTTTTT; J: TRBJ2-2; D: NA; V: TRBV9; size: NA
CDR3: CAWSKKTSGSFNEQFF; DNA: TGTGCCTGGAGTAAAAAGACTAGCGGGAGTTTCAATGAGCAGTTCTTC; J: TRBJ2-1; D: TRBD2; V: TRBV30; size: once
CDR3: CASSVEGLEGHEQFF; DNA: TGTGCCAGCAGCGTAGAGGGACTGGAAGGTCATGAGCAGTTCTTC; J: TRBJ2-1; D: NA; V: TRBV9; size: NA
CDR3: CASRAEGVIYEQYF; DNA: TGTGCCAGCAGGGCAGAGGGGGTGATCTACGAGCAGTACTTC; J: TRBJ2-7; D: NA; V: TRBV2; size: NA
CDR3: CASSLTGNTIYF; DNA: TGTGCCAGCAGTTTGACGGGGAACACCATATATTTT; J: TRBJ1-3; D: NA; V: TRBV28; size: NA
CDR3: CASSEYRIAGRGSYNEQFF; DNA: TGTGCCAGCAGCGAATACAGAATAGCGGGACGAGGCTCCTACAATGAGCAGTTCTTC; J: TRBJ2-1; D: NA; V: TRBV21-1; size: NA
CDR3: CASSLTDSYNSPLHF; DNA: TGTGCCAGCTCACTCACGGACAGCTATAATTCACCCCTCCACTTT; J: TRBJ1-6; D: NA; V: TRBV18; size: NA
CDR3: CAWSVGAGVQF; DNA: TGTGCCTGGAGTGTTGGCGCAGGGGTCCAATTC; J: TRBJ2-7; D: NA; V: TRBV30; size: NA
CDR3: CASSLLASGAPYEQYF; DNA: TGTGCCAGCAGCTTATTGGCTAGCGGGGCTCCCTACGAGCAGTACTTC; J: TRBJ2-7; D: TRBD2; V: TRBV11-2; size: NA
CDR3: CASSLDSQYNSPLHF; DNA: TGTGCCAGCAGCTTAGACAGCCAGTATAATTCACCCCTCCACTTT; J: TRBJ1-6; D: NA; V: TRBV7-2; size: NA
CDR3: CASGSGSGSAHEQYF; DNA: TGTGCTAGTGGCTCGGGTAGCGGGAGCGCCCACGAGCAGTACTTC; J: TRBJ2-7; D: TRBD2; V: TRBV12-5; size: NA
CDR3: CASSLPSSGEKLFF; DNA: TGTGCCAGCAGTTTGCCCTCGTCGGGTGAAAAACTGTTTTTT; J: TRBJ1-4; D: NA; V: TRBV6-1; size: NA
CDR3: CASSLRGNQPQHF; DNA: TGTGCCAGCAGCCTGAGGGGCAATCAGCCCCAGCATTTT; J: TRBJ1-5; D: NA; V: TRBV6-6; size: NA
CDR3: CASRSGRGTGELFF; DNA: TGCGCCAGCAGGAGCGGGAGGGGCACCGGGGAGCTGTTTTTT; J: TRBJ2-2; D: TRBD2; V: TRBV5-1; size: NA
CDR3: CASSGGTGYMSTEAFF; DNA: TGTGCCAGCAGCGGCGGGACAGGGTATATGAGTACTGAAGCTTTCTTT; J: TRBJ1-1; D: TRBD1; V: TRBV11-2; size: NA
CDR3: CASSLGTGSSGNTIYF; DNA: TGTGCCAGCAGCCTCGGGACAGGGAGCTCTGGAAACACCATATATTTT; J: TRBJ1-3; D: TRBD1; V: TRBV5-6; size: NA
CDR3: CASTEGYEQYF; DNA: TGTGCCAGCACCGAGGGATACGAGCAGTACTTC; J: TRBJ2-7; D: NA; V: TRBV2; size: NA
CDR3: CASSDHLAGYTDTQYF; DNA: TGCGCCAGCAGTGATCACCTAGCGGGGTACACAGATACGCAGTATTTT; J: TRBJ2-3; D: TRBD2; V: TRBV10-1; size: NA
CDR3: CASSLDKRGAPYNEQFF; DNA: TGTGCCAGCAGCTTAGATAAGCGGGGGGCCCCCTACAATGAGCAGTTCTTC; J: TRBJ2-1; D: TRBD2; V: TRBV11-2; size: once
CDR3: CASSIADRGTREQYF; DNA: TGTGCCAGTAGTATAGCGGACAGGGGGACGCGGGAGCAGTACTTC; J: TRBJ2-7; D: TRBD1; V: TRBV19; size: NA
CDR3: CASSLVWQNTEAFF; DNA: TGTGCCAGCAGCTTAGTTTGGCAGAACACTGAAGCTTTCTTT; J: TRBJ1-1; D: NA; V: TRBV7-2; size: NA
CDR3: CASSQDGAGGPDEQYF; DNA: TGTGCCAGCAGCCAAGATGGGGCGGGAGGGCCAGACGAGCAGTACTTC; J: TRBJ2-7; D: TRBD2; V: TRBV4-2; size: NA
CDR3: CASSLRQGSDEQYF; DNA: TGTGCCAGCTCACTTAGACAGGGGTCTGACGAGCAGTACTTC; J: TRBJ2-7; D: TRBD1; V: TRBV18; size: NA
CDR3: CASSLEGARNTEAFF; DNA: TGTGCCAGCAGCTTAGAGGGGGCGCGGAACACTGAAGCTTTCTTT; J: TRBJ1-1; D: TRBD1; V: TRBV7-9; size: NA
CDR3: CASSFREAGGAAGTQYF; DNA: TGTGCCAGCAGCTTTAGAGAAGCGGGGGGCGCGGCTGGTACGCAGTATTTT; J: TRBJ2-3; D: TRBD2; V: TRBV7-2; size: NA
CDR3: CASSQDPGQKIKETQYF; DNA: TGTGCCAGCAGCCAAGATCCGGGACAGAAGATTAAAGAGACCCAGTACTTC; J: TRBJ2-5; D: TRBD1; V: TRBV4-2; size: once
CDR3: CASSIVSQGTYGYTF; DNA: TGTGCCAGTAGTATTGTATCACAGGGGACCTATGGCTACACCTTC; J: TRBJ1-2; D: TRBD1; V: TRBV19; size: NA
CDR3: CASSLLSGGYGYTF; DNA: TGTGCCAGCAGCTTATTGAGCGGGGGCTATGGCTACACCTTC; J: TRBJ1-2; D: NA; V: TRBV7-2; size: NA
CDR3: CASTHPGVSYEQYF; DNA: TGTGCCAGCACCCACCCGGGTGTCTCCTACGAGCAGTACTTC; J: TRBJ2-7; D: NA; V: TRBV6-5; size: NA
CDR3: CASSVGTSGRNEQFF; DNA: TGTGCCAGCAGCGTAGGGACTAGCGGGAGGAATGAGCAGTTCTTC; J: TRBJ2-1; D: TRBD2; V: TRBV9; size: NA